The TCR beta chain described here comes from a study of T cells in Graves' hyperthyroidism and ophthalmopathy. RNA transcripts gave rise to amplified TCR beta CDR3 regions. The HTBI primer set was used in a first-round RT-PCR of the TCR CDR3. One entry per CDR3 protein, called by TCRdb with MiXCR from the multiplex PCR reads. The table has about 24,000 distinct CDR3 sequences, around 47% seen once. V was shortened by 0 bases and J by 9 bases, with 6 bases between the two germline ends. This CDR3 contains 12 residues. Germline values: CDR1 DFQATT, CDR2 SNEGSKA (reference sequence). This clonotype is termed medium-sized (0.01 to 0.1%).

The J gene is TRBJ1-6, the V gene TRBV20-1; no definite D call. The sequence was collected from a woman aged 40 to 50 with Graves' hyperthyroidism that later progressed to Graves' ophthalmopathy. Specimen: blood. The CDR3 region has the DNA TGCAGTGCTAGAGATCCGCCTTCACCCCTCCACTTT. It codes for CSARDPPSPLHF.